Below, 10 T cell receptor beta chains from the same sample are listed, as sequenced in a study of tumor-infiltrating lymphocytes in primary liver carcinoma. Investigators took RNA and DNA out together from roughly 21-30 mg of unsorted bulk tissue. Using a constant-region primer together with ProtoScript II reverse transcriptase, TCR beta cDNA was made from about 500 ng of total RNA. For TCR beta, libraries were produced by three nested multiplex PCR rounds using slightly modified ARM-PCR. The opening two PCR rounds, about 10 cycles each, paired TRBV1-TRBV30 forward primers with a C-beta reverse primer. Each CDR3 protein gets one entry after TCRdb re-called the multiplex PCR reads with MiXCR. Of 45,000 to 55,000 distinct CDR3 sequences listed, about three quarters are singletons. The sample taken for sequencing was liver tumor tissue from sampling region 2. Subset denoted: tumor region T2, inferior pole. These receptors were collected from a middle-aged man with primary liver carcinoma and hepatitis B virus infection.

Concerning this clonotype itself: A read error may explain this, as a much larger clone is one base away. The chain recombines TRBV24-1 with TRBJ2-2; 9 nucleotides line up with TRBD1. The CDR3 is 15 residues long. Germline V lookup: CDR1 KGHDR, CDR2 SFDVKD. The CDR3 DNA is TGTGCCATCAGTACAACAGGGGGCAACACCGGGGAGCTGTTTTTT. Amino acid sequence: CAISTTGGNTGELFF.

The J gene is TRBJ2-1, the V gene TRBV6-2 or TRBV6-3, with 9 bases lining up with TRBD2. The CDR3 is 14 amino acids. After removal of 10 bases from V and 7 bases from J, the junction contained 11 bases not matched to a gene. Germline V gene sequence: CDR1 MNHEY, CDR2 SVGEGT. The CDR3 sequence is CATLASGVPNEQFF. In DNA form, the CDR3 reads TGTGCCACCTTGGCTAGCGGGGTCCCTAATGAGCAGTTCTTC.

This clonotype has at least ten counts. This chain uses TRBV12-3 or TRBV12-4 with TRBJ2-3; unclear D gene. Between the trimmed V and J ends, which lost 2 bases and 1 base, there was a span of 7 bases. The CDR3 consists of 14 residues. The CDR3 sequence is CASSLQDGTDTQYF. CDR3 sequence (DNA): TGTGCCAGCAGTTTACAGGACGGCACAGATACGCAGTATTTT.

In this sample, this clonotype turned up many times. The chain joins TRBV28 to TRBJ2-1; D gene unclear. Germline CDR1 is MDHEN and CDR2 is SYDVKM. The ends were cut back, 8 bases at V and 2 bases at J, with 10 bases in the middle. This CDR3 spans 13 amino acids. The CDR3 region is CASLTVPYNEQFF. In DNA, the CDR3 is TGTGCCAGCCTAACAGTACCCTACAATGAGCAGTTCTTC. Based on the CDR3 plus reference TRBV28 and TRBJ2-1, the full variable domain is DVKVTQSSRYLVKRTGEKVFLECVQDMDHENMFWYRQDPGLGLRLIYFSYDVKMKEKGDIPEGYSVSREKKERFSLILESASTNQTSMYLCASLTVPYNEQFFGPGTRLTVL.

This clonotype was detected a few times. One end of the junction varies from germline; a read error may be responsible. The V and J genes are TRBV6-5 and TRBJ2-7; the match to TRBD1 covers 8 bases. In germline, CDR1 is MNHEY, CDR2 SVGAGI. CDR3 length: 14 amino acids. The CDR3 region is CASTPETGAYGQYF. The CDR3 DNA reads as TGTGCCAGTACCCCAGAGACAGGGGCCTACGGGCAGTACTTC.

Points on this clonotype: At one end, the junction sequence differs from germline, possibly due to a read error. The chain has TRBV7-9 and TRBJ2-7, with D possibly matching TRBD2 (6 bases). The germline CDR1 and CDR2 sequences are SEHNR and FQNEAQ (reference sequence). The CDR3 is 16 amino acids. The CDR3: CVSSLAAGQALRKQYF. The CDR3 DNA reads TGTGTCAGCAGCTTAGCGGCGGGCCAGGCCTTGCGCAAGCAGTACTTC.

About this clonotype itself: A junction end diverges from the germline sequence, so it may reflect a read error. The chain employs TRBV10-3 and TRBJ2-1, with D unresolved. Germline V gives CDR1 ENHRY, CDR2 SYGVKD. This CDR3 is built from 11 residues. CDR3 residues: CAMSEGSRQFF. Written as DNA, the CDR3 is TGTGCCATGAGTGAAGGATCTCGGCAGTTCTTC.

The CDR3 DNA is TGTGCCAGCAGCTTACATCTAGGGGAAGTGCGCCCGAACACCGGGGAGCTGTTTTTT. Translation gives CASSLHLGEVRPNTGELFF. The V gene is TRBV11-2, the J gene TRBJ2-2; possible D gene TRBD1, 5 bases. The CDR3 length is 19 residues. Germline V gene sequence: CDR1 SGHAT, CDR2 FQNNGV. The V gene lost 2 bases and the J gene lost 0 bases, with 19 bases spanning the gap.

The chain recombines TRBV19 with TRBJ2-3; 11 bases match TRBD2. The germline CDR1 and CDR2 sequences are LNHDA and SQIVND (reference sequence). CDR3 size: 14 residues. V lost 5 bases, J lost 3 bases, and 1 base stayed unmatched. The CDR3 nucleotides are TGTGCCAGTAGTCCTAGCGGGAGGACAGATACGCAGTATTTT. Translation gives CASSPSGRTDTQYF.

Details on this clonotype: With a much larger clone just one base away, this may be a read error. The V and J genes are TRBV5-1 and TRBJ2-3; 8 bases agree with TRBD1. The CDR3 covers 17 residues. Germline V lookup: CDR1 SGHRS, CDR2 YFSETQ. CDR3 residues: CANSPVPGGDSTDTQYF. In DNA form, the CDR3 reads TGCGCCAACAGCCCAGTCCCAGGGGGCGATAGCACAGATACGCAGTATTTT.